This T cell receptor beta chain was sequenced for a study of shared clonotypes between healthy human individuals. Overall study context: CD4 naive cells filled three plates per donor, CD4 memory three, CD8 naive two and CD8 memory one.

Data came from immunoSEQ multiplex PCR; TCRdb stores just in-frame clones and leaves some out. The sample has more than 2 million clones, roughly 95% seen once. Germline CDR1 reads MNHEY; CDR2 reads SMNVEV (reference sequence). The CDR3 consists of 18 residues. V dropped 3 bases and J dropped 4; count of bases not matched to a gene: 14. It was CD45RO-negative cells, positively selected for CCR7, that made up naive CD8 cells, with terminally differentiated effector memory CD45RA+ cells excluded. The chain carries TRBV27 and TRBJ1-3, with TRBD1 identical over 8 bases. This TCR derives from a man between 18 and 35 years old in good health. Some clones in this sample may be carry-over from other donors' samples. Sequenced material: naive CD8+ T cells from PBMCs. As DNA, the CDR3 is TGTGCCAGCAGTTTCGGGAAGTTGATCAGGGGGCCAGGAAACACCATATATTTT. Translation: CASSFGKLIRGPGNTIYF.